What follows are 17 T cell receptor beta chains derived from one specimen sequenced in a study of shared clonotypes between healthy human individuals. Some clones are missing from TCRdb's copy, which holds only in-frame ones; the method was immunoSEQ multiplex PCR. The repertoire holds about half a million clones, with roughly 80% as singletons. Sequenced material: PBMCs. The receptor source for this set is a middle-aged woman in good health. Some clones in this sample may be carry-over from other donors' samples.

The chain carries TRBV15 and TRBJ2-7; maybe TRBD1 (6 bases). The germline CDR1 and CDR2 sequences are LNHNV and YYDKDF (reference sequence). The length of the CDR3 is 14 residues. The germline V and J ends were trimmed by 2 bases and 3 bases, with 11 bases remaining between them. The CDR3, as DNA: TGTGCCACCAGCAGAACAGGGCTCGACTACGAGCAGTACTTC. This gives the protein CATSRTGLDYEQYF. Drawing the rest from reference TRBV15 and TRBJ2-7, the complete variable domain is DAMVIQNPRYQVTQFGKPVTLSCSQTLNHNVMYWYQQKSSQAPKLLFHYYDKDFNNEADTPDNFQSRRPNTSFCFLDIRSPGLGDTAMYLCATSRTGLDYEQYFGPGTRLTVT.

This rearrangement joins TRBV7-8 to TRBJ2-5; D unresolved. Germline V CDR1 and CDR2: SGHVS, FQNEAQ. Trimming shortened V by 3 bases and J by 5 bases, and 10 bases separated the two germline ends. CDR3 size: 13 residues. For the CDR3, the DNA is TGTGCCAGCAGCTTTCCCGACCGGGAGACCCAGTACTTC. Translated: CASSFPDRETQYF.

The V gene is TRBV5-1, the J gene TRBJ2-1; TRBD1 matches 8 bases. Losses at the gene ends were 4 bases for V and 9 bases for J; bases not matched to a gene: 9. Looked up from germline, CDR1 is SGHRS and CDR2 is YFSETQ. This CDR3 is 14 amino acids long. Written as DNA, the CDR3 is TGCGCCAGCAGCGGGGGACAGGCCAAGGGTGAGCAGTTCTTC. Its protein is CASSGGQAKGEQFF. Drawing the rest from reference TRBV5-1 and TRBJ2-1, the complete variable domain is KAGVTQTPRYLIKTRGQQVTLSCSPISGHRSVSWYQQTPGQGLQFLFEYFSETQRNKGNFPGRFSGRQFSNSRSEMNVSTLELGDSALYLCASSGGQAKGEQFFGPGTRLTVL.

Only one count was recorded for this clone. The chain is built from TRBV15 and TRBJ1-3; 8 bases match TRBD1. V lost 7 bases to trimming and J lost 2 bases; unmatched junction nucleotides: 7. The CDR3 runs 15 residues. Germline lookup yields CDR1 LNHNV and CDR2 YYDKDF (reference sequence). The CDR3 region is CATKGSDRAGNTIYF. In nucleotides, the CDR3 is TGTGCCACCAAAGGGTCGGACAGGGCTGGAAACACCATATATTTT.

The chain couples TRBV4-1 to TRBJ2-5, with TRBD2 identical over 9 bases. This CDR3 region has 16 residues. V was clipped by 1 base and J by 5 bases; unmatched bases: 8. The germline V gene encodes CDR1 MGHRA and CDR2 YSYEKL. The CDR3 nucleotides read TGCGCCAGCAGCCAAGGGATTGCGGGAGGGGGCGAGACCCAGTACTTC. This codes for CASSQGIAGGGETQYF.

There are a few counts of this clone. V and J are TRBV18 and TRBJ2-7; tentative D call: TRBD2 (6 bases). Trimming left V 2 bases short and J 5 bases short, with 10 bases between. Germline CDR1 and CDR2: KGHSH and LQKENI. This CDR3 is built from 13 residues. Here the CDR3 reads CASSPVGGNEQYF. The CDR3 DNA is TGTGCCAGCTCACCAGTGGGAGGCAACGAGCAGTACTTC.

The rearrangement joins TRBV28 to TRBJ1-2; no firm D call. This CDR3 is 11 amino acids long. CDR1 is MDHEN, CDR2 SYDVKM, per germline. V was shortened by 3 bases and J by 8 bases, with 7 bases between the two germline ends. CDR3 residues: CASSFHRGYTF. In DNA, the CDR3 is TGTGCCAGCAGTTTTCACCGGGGCTACACCTTC.

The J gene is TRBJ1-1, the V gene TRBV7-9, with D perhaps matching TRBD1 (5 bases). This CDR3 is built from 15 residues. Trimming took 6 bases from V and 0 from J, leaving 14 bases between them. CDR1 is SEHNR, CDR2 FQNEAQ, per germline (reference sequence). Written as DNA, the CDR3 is TGTGCCAGCAGTTTCAAGGACACAATGAACACTGAAGCTTTCTTT. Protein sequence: CASSFKDTMNTEAFF.

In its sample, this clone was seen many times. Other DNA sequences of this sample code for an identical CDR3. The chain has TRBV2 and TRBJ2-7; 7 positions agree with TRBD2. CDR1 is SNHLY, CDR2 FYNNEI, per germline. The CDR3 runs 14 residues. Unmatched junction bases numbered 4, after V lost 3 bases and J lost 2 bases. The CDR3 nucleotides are TGTGCCAGCAGTGAGGCTAGCGGACCCTACGAGCAGTACTTC. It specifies CASSEASGPYEQYF.

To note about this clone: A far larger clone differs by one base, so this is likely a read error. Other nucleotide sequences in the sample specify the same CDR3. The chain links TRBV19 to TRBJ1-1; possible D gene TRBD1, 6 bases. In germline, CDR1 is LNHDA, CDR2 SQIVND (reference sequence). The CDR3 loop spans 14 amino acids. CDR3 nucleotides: TGTGCCAGTAGTACGGACAGTGGGCGCACTGAGGCTTTCTTT. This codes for CASSTDSGRTEAFF. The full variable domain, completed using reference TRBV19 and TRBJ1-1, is DGGITQSPKYLFRKEGQNVTLSCEQNLNHDAMYWYRQDPGQGLRLIYYSQIVNDFQKGDIAEGYSVSREKKESFPLTVTSAQKNPTAFYLCASSTDSGRTEAFFGQGTRLTVV.

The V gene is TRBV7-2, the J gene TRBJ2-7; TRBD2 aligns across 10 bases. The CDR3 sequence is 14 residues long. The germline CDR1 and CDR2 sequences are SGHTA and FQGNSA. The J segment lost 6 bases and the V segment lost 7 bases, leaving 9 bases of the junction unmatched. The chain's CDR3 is CASTSLAGVSEQYF. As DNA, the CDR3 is TGTGCCAGCACCTCCCTAGCGGGAGTTTCCGAGCAGTACTTC. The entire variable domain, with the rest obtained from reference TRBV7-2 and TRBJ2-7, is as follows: GAGVSQSPSNKVTEKGKDVELRCDPISGHTALYWYRQSLGQGLEFLIYFQGNSAPDKSGLPSDRFSAERTGGSVSTLTIQRTQQEDSAVYLCASTSLAGVSEQYFGPGTRLTVT.

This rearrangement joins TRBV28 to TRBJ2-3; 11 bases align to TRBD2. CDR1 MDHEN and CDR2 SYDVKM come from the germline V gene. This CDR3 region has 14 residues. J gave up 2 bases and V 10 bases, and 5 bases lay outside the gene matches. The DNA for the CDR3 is TGTGCCACCGAGACTAGCGGGGACACAGATACGCAGTATTTT. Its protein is CATETSGDTDTQYF.

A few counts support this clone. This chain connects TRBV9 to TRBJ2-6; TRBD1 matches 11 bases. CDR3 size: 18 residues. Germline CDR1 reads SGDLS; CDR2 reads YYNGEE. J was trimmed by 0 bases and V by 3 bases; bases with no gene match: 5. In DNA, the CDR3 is TGTGCCAGCAGCGCAACCGGGACAGGGGGCTCTGGGGCCAACGTCCTGACTTTC. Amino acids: CASSATGTGGSGANVLTF. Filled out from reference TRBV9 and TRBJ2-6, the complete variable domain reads DSGVTQTPKHLITATGQRVTLRCSPRSGDLSVYWYQQSLDQGLQFLIQYYNGEERAKGNILERFSAQQFPDLHSELNLSSLELGDSALYFCASSATGTGGSGANVLTFGAGSRLTVL.

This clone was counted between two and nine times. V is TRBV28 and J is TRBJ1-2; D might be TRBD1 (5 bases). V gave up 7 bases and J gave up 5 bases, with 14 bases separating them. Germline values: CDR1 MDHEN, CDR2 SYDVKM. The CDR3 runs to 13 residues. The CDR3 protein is CASTPGLDYGYTF. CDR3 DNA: TGTGCCAGCACCCCGGGACTGGATTATGGCTACACCTTC.

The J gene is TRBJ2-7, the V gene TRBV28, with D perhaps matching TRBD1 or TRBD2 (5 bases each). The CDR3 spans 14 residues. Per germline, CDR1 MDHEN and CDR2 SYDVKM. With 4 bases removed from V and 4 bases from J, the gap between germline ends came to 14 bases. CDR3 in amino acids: CASSSGSGGYEQYF. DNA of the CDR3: TGTGCCAGCAGTTCAGGGTCTGGCGGGTACGAGCAGTACTTC.

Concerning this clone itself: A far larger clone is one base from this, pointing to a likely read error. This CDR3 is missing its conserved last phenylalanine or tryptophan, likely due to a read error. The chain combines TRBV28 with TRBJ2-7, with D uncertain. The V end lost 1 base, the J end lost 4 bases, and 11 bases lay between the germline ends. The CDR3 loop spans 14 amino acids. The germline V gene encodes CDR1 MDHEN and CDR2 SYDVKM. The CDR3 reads CASSLSQFRYEQYL. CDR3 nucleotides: TGTGCCAGCAGTTTATCGCAGTTTCGATACGAGCAGTACCTC.

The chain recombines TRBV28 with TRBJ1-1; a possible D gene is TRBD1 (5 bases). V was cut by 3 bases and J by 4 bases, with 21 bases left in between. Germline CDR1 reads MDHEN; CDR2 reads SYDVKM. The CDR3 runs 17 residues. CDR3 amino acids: CASSFPDATVWGTEAFF. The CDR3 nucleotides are TGTGCCAGCAGTTTCCCTGATGCGACAGTTTGGGGCACTGAAGCTTTCTTT.